Given below is one T cell receptor beta chain in context. The sample is drawn from a study of shared clonotypes between healthy human individuals. Libraries were prepared by immunoSEQ multiplex PCR; TCRdb keeps only in-frame clonotypes and omits some of them. The sample yields around 720,000 clones, roughly 73% seen once. This sequence originates from a woman in her 30s in good health. Specimen: memory CD4+ T cells sorted from blood. The subset: CD45RA-negative fraction.

The CDR3 coding sequence is TGCGCCAGCAGTGATGGGACAGGGGTAGAGACCCAGTACTTC. It specifies CASSDGTGVETQYF. The rearrangement links TRBV10-1 to TRBJ2-5; 10 bases are shared with TRBD1. The CDR3 loop spans 14 amino acids. Germline V lookup: CDR1 WNHNN, CDR2 SYGVQD (reference sequence). The ends lost 3 bases at V and 4 bases at J; junction bases unmatched: 2.